The 25 T cell receptor beta chains presented below share a single source sample, sequenced in a study of identical twins. One entry per CDR3 protein results from TCRdb running MiXCR on the 5' RACE reads. The sample includes about 520,000 distinct CDR3 sequences, approximately 22% of them seen just once. The data were also submitted as part of a second study, on T cells expressing NK-cell markers.

Source material: CD4+ T cells sorted from blood. The receptors here all came from a woman aged 18 to 35 in good health.

This clonotype was observed once. The chain links TRBV20-1 to TRBJ1-4, with 8 positions matching TRBD1. The J segment lost 5 bases and the V segment lost 4 bases, leaving 6 bases of the junction unmatched. The CDR3 is made up of 14 amino acids. From germline, CDR1 is DFQATT and CDR2 SNEGSKA (reference sequence). CDR3 in amino acids: CSAKGQGGNEKLFF. As DNA, the CDR3 is TGCAGTGCTAAAGGACAGGGCGGGAATGAAAAACTGTTTTTT.

The chain employs TRBV27 and TRBJ2-7; possible D gene TRBD2, 6 bases. The CDR3 contains 15 residues. Trimming shortened V by 5 bases and J by 4 bases, and 18 bases separated the two germline ends. Germline lookup yields CDR1 MNHEY and CDR2 SMNVEV (reference sequence). CDR3 protein: CASSLRTGVRYEQYF. In nucleotides, the CDR3 is TGTGCCAGCAGTCTACGGACGGGAGTAAGGTACGAGCAGTACTTC.

The chain employs TRBV7-2 and TRBJ2-7; 9 bases align to TRBD2. The ends lost 5 bases at V and 6 bases at J; junction bases unmatched: 8. The CDR3 is 14 amino acids. Germline lookup yields CDR1 SGHTA and CDR2 FQGNSA. CDR3 DNA: TGTGCCAGCAGCCCCGCCCGGCGGGAGGGCGAGCAGTACTTC. It translates to CASSPARREGEQYF.

The V gene is TRBV7-8, the J gene TRBJ1-6; unclear D gene. This CDR3 is 13 amino acids long. The V end was cut by 2 bases, the J end by 8 bases, with 7 bases between. In germline, CDR1 is SGHVS, CDR2 FQNEAQ. The CDR3 sequence is CASSLRLDSPLHF. As DNA, the CDR3 is TGTGCCAGCAGCTTACGGCTTGATTCACCCCTCCACTTT.

The gene calls are TRBV20-1 and TRBJ2-3, with 7 nucleotides matching TRBD1. This CDR3 is built from 14 residues. V was clipped by 3 bases and J by 2 bases; unmatched bases: 5. From germline, CDR1 is DFQATT and CDR2 SNEGSKA (reference sequence). This CDR3 is CSASAGGITDTQYF. In DNA, the CDR3 is TGCAGTGCTAGTGCAGGGGGAATCACAGATACGCAGTATTTT.

This clonotype came up once. The chain uses TRBV20-1 and TRBJ2-5; 7 bases align to TRBD1. The ends lost 6 bases at V and 7 bases at J; junction bases unmatched: 8. The CDR3 spans 12 residues. Per the germline V gene, CDR1 is DFQATT and CDR2 is SNEGSKA (reference sequence). The CDR3 nucleotides read TGCAGTGCGATAGGGGGCCCGGCGACCCAGTACTTC. It yields the protein CSAIGGPATQYF.

The chain carries TRBV10-1 and TRBJ2-2; 7 nucleotides line up with TRBD2. Unmatched junction bases numbered 21, after V lost 10 bases and J lost 4 bases. The CDR3 loop spans 18 amino acids. Germline V lookup: CDR1 WNHNN, CDR2 SYGVQD (reference sequence). The DNA of the CDR3 is TGCGCCACCAGCAACCCCCGAACGACTAGCCGCCTCACCGGGGAGCTGTTTTTT. Translated, it gives CATSNPRTTSRLTGELFF.

The chain has TRBV20-1 and TRBJ2-1, with TRBD2 identical over 8 bases. Germline V gives CDR1 DFQATT, CDR2 SNEGSKA (reference sequence). The ends lost 5 bases at V and 4 bases at J; junction bases unmatched: 7. The CDR3 sequence is 14 residues long. The CDR3 loop reads CSALRGGQYNEQFF. The CDR3 DNA reads TGCAGTGCTCTCCGGGGGGGGCAATACAATGAGCAGTTCTTC.

This clonotype occurred a few times. This rearrangement joins TRBV5-5 to TRBJ1-4, with TRBD1 matching 9 bases. The CDR3 is 17 amino acids. The trim removed 1 base at V and 4 bases at J, leaving 8 bases unmatched. CDR1 and CDR2 (germline): SGHKS, YYEKEE (reference sequence). The CDR3 sequence: CASSLSPGQGLNEKLFF. In DNA, the CDR3 is TGTGCCAGCAGCTTGTCACCGGGACAGGGCCTTAATGAAAAACTGTTTTTT.

V is TRBV28 and J is TRBJ2-5; the D gene could be TRBD1 or TRBD2 (5 bases each). The CDR3 runs to 14 residues. With 6 bases removed from V and 4 bases from J, the gap between germline ends came to 15 bases. CDR1 and CDR2 from the germline V gene are MDHEN and SYDVKM. CDR3 in amino acids: CASSFGARIETQYF. CDR3 nucleotides: TGTGCCAGCAGCTTCGGGGCTAGAATAGAGACCCAGTACTTC. Full variable domain (remainder filled in from reference TRBV28 and TRBJ2-5): DVKVTQSSRYLVKRTGEKVFLECVQDMDHENMFWYRQDPGLGLRLIYFSYDVKMKEKGDIPEGYSVSREKKERFSLILESASTNQTSMYLCASSFGARIETQYFGPGTRLLVL.

The J gene is TRBJ2-2, the V gene TRBV27; TRBD2 matches at 9 bases. With 5 bases clipped from V and 3 bases from J, the junction kept 22 bases outside the gene matches. This CDR3 is 21 amino acids long. The germline gives CDR1 MNHEY, CDR2 SMNVEV (reference sequence). The CDR3 protein is CASSHRVVAGGVFGDTGELFF. The CDR3 DNA sequence: TGTGCCAGCAGTCACCGGGTGGTGGCGGGAGGGGTTTTCGGTGACACCGGGGAGCTGTTTTTT.

This clonotype was picked up a small number of times. The genes are TRBV20-1 and TRBJ2-1; D is perhaps TRBD1 (6 bases). V was clipped by 3 bases and J by 2 bases, with 23 bases between them. Looked up from germline, CDR1 is DFQATT and CDR2 is SNEGSKA (reference sequence). The CDR3 has 18 residues. CDR3 residues: CSARYPYSRGIAYNEQFF. The CDR3 bases are TGCAGTGCTAGGTACCCGTATTCTAGGGGGATCGCCTACAATGAGCAGTTCTTC.

This clonotype was found a few times. V and J are TRBV7-2 and TRBJ2-1; 8 bases agree with TRBD2. CDR3 length: 15 residues. J gave up 4 bases and V 5 bases, and 7 bases lay outside the gene matches. The V gene's germline CDR1 is SGHTA and CDR2 FQGNSA. This CDR3 is CASSQLAEGYNEQFF. In DNA, the CDR3 is TGTGCCAGCAGCCAACTAGCGGAGGGGTACAATGAGCAGTTCTTC.

This clonotype was seen a few times. This sequence joins TRBV7-9 and TRBJ1-1; 7 positions agree with TRBD1. The CDR3 has 15 amino acids. After removal of 5 bases from V and 6 bases from J, the junction contained 12 bases not matched to a gene. Germline V gives CDR1 SEHNR, CDR2 FQNEAQ (reference sequence). Here the CDR3 reads CASSPRQGREAEAFF. In DNA, the CDR3 is TGTGCCAGCAGCCCCAGACAGGGCAGGGAAGCTGAAGCTTTCTTT.

The V call is TRBV20-1, the J call TRBJ2-5; 7 nucleotides agree with TRBD1. The trim removed 0 bases at V and 7 bases at J, leaving 11 bases unmatched. The V gene's germline CDR1 is DFQATT and CDR2 SNEGSKA (reference sequence). The CDR3 spans 15 residues. The CDR3 DNA is TGCAGTGCTAGAGATCTGGGAAGGGGGCTGGGGACCCAGTACTTC. Encoded protein: CSARDLGRGLGTQYF.

The rearrangement links TRBV9 to TRBJ2-1; D is unclear. V lost 0 bases and J 7 bases, leaving 8 bases between the germline ends. The CDR3 extends over 13 amino acids. Germline loops: CDR1 SGDLS, CDR2 YYNGEE. This CDR3 reads CASSVAPVNEQFF. Written as DNA, the CDR3 is TGTGCCAGCAGCGTAGCTCCCGTGAATGAGCAGTTCTTC.

This clonotype was seen a few times. The V gene is TRBV4-3, the J gene TRBJ2-7; no reliable D call. The CDR3 totals 13 residues. The V end was cut by 4 bases, the J end by 4 bases, with 11 bases between. CDR1 and CDR2 (germline): LGHNA, YSLEER. Here the CDR3 reads CASSPRYGYEQYF. The CDR3 DNA follows: TGCGCCAGCAGCCCAAGGTACGGGTACGAGCAGTACTTC.

In this sample, this clonotype turned up a few times. The chain has TRBV20-1 and TRBJ2-1, with 14 nucleotides matching TRBD2. Germline V CDR1 and CDR2: DFQATT, SNEGSKA (reference sequence). The V gene end was trimmed by 6 bases and the J gene end by 12 bases; junction bases not matched to a gene: 10. The CDR3 sequence is 14 residues long. This chain's CDR3 is CSASTGTSGRGQFF. The CDR3 DNA sequence: TGCAGTGCAAGCACCGGGACTAGCGGGAGAGGGCAGTTCTTC.

The genes are TRBV11-3 and TRBJ2-3; a weak D match, TRBD1 (5 bases). This CDR3 is built from 14 residues. V was pared by 5 bases and J by 0 bases, with 9 bases between. The germline V gene encodes CDR1 SGHNT and CDR2 YENEEA. The CDR3 is CASSNQGSTDTQYF. As DNA, the CDR3 is TGTGCCAGCAGCAATCAGGGTAGCACAGATACGCAGTATTTT.

The rearrangement joins TRBV3-1 to TRBJ1-2; D may be TRBD1 (5 bases). The CDR3 totals 16 residues. CDR1 is LGHDT and CDR2 is YNNKEL in the germline V gene (reference sequence). The ends were cut back, 1 base at V and 0 bases at J, with 12 bases in the middle. The CDR3 sequence: CASSQAQRQTNYGYTF. The CDR3 region has the DNA TGTGCCAGCAGCCAAGCCCAAAGACAGACTAACTATGGCTACACCTTC.

The rearrangement links TRBV2 to TRBJ1-1, with D uncertain. Trimming left V 5 bases short and J 4 bases short, with 11 bases between. The CDR3 has 13 amino acids. Germline V gene lookup returns CDR1 SNHLY and CDR2 FYNNEI. The CDR3 DNA reads TGTGCCAGCAGTCGAGAGACCCCCACTGAAGCTTTCTTT. Its translation: CASSRETPTEAFF. Together with reference TRBV2 and TRBJ1-1, the CDR3 gives the full variable domain: EPEVTQTPSHQVTQMGQEVILRCVPISNHLYFYWYRQILGQKVEFLVSFYNNEISEKSEIFDDQFSVERPDGSNFTLKIRSTKLEDSAMYFCASSRETPTEAFFGQGTRLTVV.

This clonotype was detected many times. DNA of the CDR3: TGTGCCAGCAGTTTAGGCGGCTGGCTGAGTGGTTTCTTT. It codes for CASSLGGWLSGFF. This chain uses TRBV12-3 or TRBV12-4 with TRBJ1-1, with no clear D. V shed 1 base and J shed 13 bases, with 16 bases lying between them. The CDR3 sequence is 13 residues long.

CDR3 loop: CASSTGPQETQYF. The CDR3 DNA reads as TGTGCCAGTTCTACAGGGCCACAAGAGACCCAGTACTTC. The chain combines TRBV6-1 with TRBJ2-5; tentatively, D is TRBD1 (6 bases). This CDR3 has 13 residues. Germline CDR1 reads MNHNS; CDR2 reads SASEGT. V was clipped by 9 bases and J by 2 bases, with 13 bases between them.

The chain recombines TRBV27 with TRBJ2-3; D may correspond to TRBD1 or TRBD2 (5 bases each). The length of the CDR3 is 13 residues. The germline CDR1 and CDR2 sequences are MNHEY and SMNVEV (reference sequence). Trimming stripped 6 bases from V and 1 base from J, with 8 bases between. The CDR3 here is CASRRGRTDTQYF. DNA for the CDR3: TGTGCCAGCAGGAGGGGACGCACAGATACGCAGTATTTT.

This clonotype was recorded many times. The gene calls are TRBV29-1 and TRBJ2-3, with 7 bases identical to TRBD2. The V gene's germline CDR1 is SQVTM and CDR2 ANQGSEA. The ends lost 1 base at V and 3 bases at J; junction bases unmatched: 10. This CDR3 comprises 16 residues. The CDR3: CSVEASGLGATDTQYF. DNA of the CDR3: TGCAGCGTTGAAGCTTCAGGACTAGGGGCTACAGATACGCAGTATTTT.